One T cell receptor (beta chain) is described in this entry. What it recognizes is unknown. This specimen belongs to a study of vaccination and CD4 T cells after COVID-19. Turning to the study itself: The convalescents, six males and four females, included two who were Hispanic. With a range of 35 to 161, the median interval from diagnosis to drawing post-COVID samples was roughly 91 days.

In germline, CDR1 is SGHRS, CDR2 YFSETQ. This CDR3 is 19 amino acids long. The V gene end was trimmed by 5 bases and the J gene end by 0 bases; junction bases not matched to a gene: 11. As to treatment: approximately nine-day PBMC culture with coronavirus spike peptide pools or control peptides (ViraFEST assay). The collection of CD4+ T cells from the unexposed donor took place before the COVID-19 pandemic (2011-2018). ViraFEST sequenced TCRs after peptide-pool expansion of antigen-specific T cells. Cultured CD4+ T cell DNA was sequenced using the Oncomine TCR Beta short-read assay. TCRdb re-called the PCR reads through MiXCR, storing one row per CDR3 protein. The data show approximately 7,600 distinct CDR3 sequences, approximately 51% seen once.

Sequenced: CD4+ T cells from blood, cultured in vitro. The sequence derives from a human donor in good health. The chain carries TRBV5-1 and TRBJ2-3, with TRBD2 identical over 14 bases. This CDR3 is CASSSGLAGGDASTDTQYF. CDR3 nucleotide sequence: TGCGCCAGCAGTTCCGGACTAGCGGGAGGAGATGCTAGCACAGATACGCAGTATTTT. Using reference TRBV5-1 and TRBJ2-3 for the parts outside the CDR3, the full variable domain is KAGVTQTPRYLIKTRGQQVTLSCSPISGHRSVSWYQQTPGQGLQFLFEYFSETQRNKGNFPGRFSGRQFSNSRSEMNVSTLELGDSALYLCASSSGLAGGDASTDTQYFGPGTRLTVL.